These T cell receptor beta chains were read from a single sample in a study of human T cells and chemical hapten exposure. TCRdb re-called the RACE reads with MiXCR, one entry per CDR3 protein. The data show roughly 40,000 distinct CDR3 sequences, 10% to 15% seen once. Sequencing was performed on whole blood, taken in connection with sensitization to the hapten diphenylcyclopropenone (DPC). The receptors derive from a middle-aged woman with alopecia areata. Some clones in this sample may be carry-over from other donors' samples. Each CDR3 is given with its conserved first and last residue. A D gene is named only where the DNA matches it firmly. Size tells how often a clone was seen (once, few, many) or the class of an expanded clone, and some rows leave it out.

j_call clone_size v_call d_call cdr3_length cdr3_nt cdr3_aa
TRBJ1-2 few TRBV29-1 TRBD1 13 TGCAGCGTCGGACTCTCAGGGGGCTATGGCTACACCTTC CSVGLSGGYGYTF
TRBJ1-1 few TRBV28 - 17 TGTGCCAGCAGCCAGTGGTGGGGTCCCGCGTCGGTGACTGAAGCTTTCTTT CASSQWWGPASVTEAFF
TRBJ2-5 few TRBV7-3 TRBD2 16 TGTGCCAGCAGCTCCGGGACTAGCGGGAGGATAGAGACCCAGTACTTC CASSSGTSGRIETQYF
TRBJ1-1 few TRBV20-1 - 12 TGCAGTACGACGGTGGGGGACACTGAAGCTTTCTTT CSTTVGDTEAFF
TRBJ1-3 - TRBV15 - 13 TGTGCCACCAAGTCAGAGTCTGGAAACACCATATATTTT CATKSESGNTIYF
TRBJ1-2 many TRBV9 TRBD1 14 TGTGCCAGCAGCGCGGGACAGGTTAACTATGGCTACACCTTC CASSAGQVNYGYTF
TRBJ2-1 many TRBV6-5 TRBD1 15 TGTGCCAGCAGTTACCGGGACAGGCAGTGGGATGAGCAGTTCTTC CASSYRDRQWDEQFF
TRBJ1-1 many TRBV28 - 11 TGTGCCAGCACATGGGGTACTGAAGCTTTCTTT CASTWGTEAFF
TRBJ1-1 few TRBV28 TRBD1 15 TGTGCCAGCAGCCAACAGGGGGCTAAGGATACTGAAGCTTTCTTT CASSQQGAKDTEAFF
TRBJ1-5 - TRBV12-3/TRBV12-4 - 17 TGTGCCAGCAGTTTTGGGGATCAGGGAGGGGGAATCCAGCCCCAGCATTTT CASSFGDQGGGIQPQHF
TRBJ2-2 - TRBV28 - 11 TGTGCCAGCAGGGCGGCCGGGGAGCTGTTTTTT CASRAAGELFF
TRBJ2-7 - TRBV20-1 - 13 TGCAGTGCTAGAGAAGGCGCCTCCTACGAGCAGTACTTC CSAREGASYEQYF
TRBJ2-7 many TRBV4-1 TRBD1 15 TGCGCCAGCAGCCAAAGCCGGGACAGGGGCTACGAGCAGTACTTC CASSQSRDRGYEQYF
TRBJ1-1 few TRBV28 - 12 TGTGCCAGCTCCCTCTGGAGCACTGAAGCTTTCTTT CASSLWSTEAFF
TRBJ2-3 few TRBV20-1 - 14 TGCAGTGCTCCAAGACCCGCCAGCACAGATACGCAGTATTTT CSAPRPASTDTQYF
TRBJ2-7 - TRBV28 - 14 TGTGCCAGCACCACGCCGGGGGTCTCCTACGAGCAGTACTTC CASTTPGVSYEQYF
TRBJ1-4 - TRBV29-1 TRBD1 12 TGCAGCGGTCTATGGACAGGGGCAAAACTGTTTTTT CSGLWTGAKLFF
TRBJ1-5 - TRBV27 - 14 TGTGCCAGCAGTCTTCCGGGCCACAATCAGCCCCAGCATTTT CASSLPGHNQPQHF
TRBJ2-3 - TRBV5-1 TRBD2 14 TGCGCCAGCAGTACTAGCGGAAGCACAGATACGCAGTATTTT CASSTSGSTDTQYF
TRBJ1-6 many TRBV20-1 - 13 TGCAGTGCTACGAGCTCCTATAATTCACCCCTCCACTTT CSATSSYNSPLHF
TRBJ2-1 many TRBV20-1 - 17 TGCAGTGCTACCTCCCTTGAGCGGGCCAGCTCCTACAATGAGCAGTTCTTC CSATSLERASSYNEQFF
TRBJ2-3 many TRBV11-2 TRBD2 16 TGTGCCAGCAGCTTTTTAGCGGGGGATCGCACAGATACGCAGTATTTT CASSFLAGDRTDTQYF
TRBJ2-2 few TRBV29-1 TRBD2 18 TGCAGCGCCGTGGGGCTAGCGGGAGCGGTGGGCAACACCGGGGAGCTGTTTTTT CSAVGLAGAVGNTGELFF
TRBJ1-2 many TRBV5-1 TRBD1 18 TGCGCCAGCAACACTTTCCCCGGGACAGGGGCCGGAAGCTATGGCTACACCTTC CASNTFPGTGAGSYGYTF
TRBJ1-1 - TRBV2 - 15 TGTGCCAGCACCTTGGGGACTGGAGCGAACACTGAAGCTTTCTTT CASTLGTGANTEAFF
TRBJ1-6 few TRBV12-3/TRBV12-4 TRBD1 14 TGTGCCAGCACCAGAGGGACAGGGTACTCACCCCTCCACTTT CASTRGTGYSPLHF
TRBJ2-5 - TRBV4-3 - 16 TGCGCCAGCAGCCAAGGCGTAGGGCTCTCTAAAGAGACCCAGTACTTC CASSQGVGLSKETQYF
TRBJ2-5 many TRBV29-1 TRBD1 11 TGCAGCGCCGGCGGTGACAGGGCCGAGTACTTC CSAGGDRAEYF
TRBJ2-5 - TRBV29-1 TRBD1 14 TGCAGCGTTCAAAGACAGGGTGGGGAAGAGACCCAGTACTTC CSVQRQGGEETQYF
TRBJ2-5 few TRBV4-1 - 14 TGCGCCAGCAGCCCTGGGCCCTACGGGGAGACCCAGTACTTC CASSPGPYGETQYF
TRBJ2-7 few TRBV27 - 13 TGTGCCAGCAGTTTGTCAGGGGCCTACGAGCAGTACTTC CASSLSGAYEQYF
TRBJ2-7 many TRBV9 TRBD1 14 TGTGCCAGCAGCGTAGTTCCAGGGGGTGGTGAGCAGTACTTC CASSVVPGGGEQYF
TRBJ2-1 many TRBV28 - 11 TGTGCCAGCAGTTCCGCGGGACCGCAGTTCTTC CASSSAGPQFF
TRBJ2-7 few TRBV4-3 - 15 TGCGCCAGCAGCCAAGACACAGGGCGCTCCTACGAGCAGTACTTC CASSQDTGRSYEQYF
TRBJ2-7 - TRBV7-8 - 18 TGTGCCAGCAGCTTAAGTAGGGGGTTTCAAAGACAACGCTACGAGCAGTACTTC CASSLSRGFQRQRYEQYF
TRBJ1-6 few TRBV10-3 TRBD1 15 TGTGCCATCAGGGACAGGGTCCTTGAAAATTCACCCCTCCACTTT CAIRDRVLENSPLHF
TRBJ2-6 many TRBV29-1 - 13 TGCAGCGCCAGGAGTCCTGGGGCCAACGTCCTGACTTTC CSARSPGANVLTF
TRBJ2-7 many TRBV14 - 14 TGTGCCAGCAGCCCTCTTGGCCCAGGGAACGAGCAGTACTTC CASSPLGPGNEQYF
TRBJ1-5 many TRBV18 - 15 TGTGCCAGCTCACCACTCTCCGGGAGCAATCAGCCCCAGCATTTT CASSPLSGSNQPQHF
TRBJ2-6 many TRBV18 - 18 TGTGCCAGCTCACCACTCCCGGCGGCAGGGGTTGGGGCCAACGTCCTGACTTTC CASSPLPAAGVGANVLTF